This TCR beta chain stems from a study of T cells after posttransplantation cyclophosphamide. Between the trimmed V and J ends, which lost 4 bases and 5 bases, there was a span of 17 bases. Germline V gives CDR1 MNHNY, CDR2 SVGAGI (reference sequence). The CDR3 is made up of 16 amino acids. The repertoire was sequenced with immunoSEQ multiplex PCR; TCRdb's copy has only in-frame clones and lacks some. The sample has 28,000 or so clones, 75% to 90% seen once; the top ten hold more than 3%. The V gene is TRBV6-6, the J gene TRBJ2-2; TRBD2 might be the D (6 bases). This sequence was found in a man aged 50 or older. Sequencing was carried out using PBMCs. The CDR3 DNA sequence: TGTGCCAGCAGTTTGGGCGGGACTGCCCGAACCGGGGAGCTGTTTTTT. Translating gives CASSLGGTARTGELFF.